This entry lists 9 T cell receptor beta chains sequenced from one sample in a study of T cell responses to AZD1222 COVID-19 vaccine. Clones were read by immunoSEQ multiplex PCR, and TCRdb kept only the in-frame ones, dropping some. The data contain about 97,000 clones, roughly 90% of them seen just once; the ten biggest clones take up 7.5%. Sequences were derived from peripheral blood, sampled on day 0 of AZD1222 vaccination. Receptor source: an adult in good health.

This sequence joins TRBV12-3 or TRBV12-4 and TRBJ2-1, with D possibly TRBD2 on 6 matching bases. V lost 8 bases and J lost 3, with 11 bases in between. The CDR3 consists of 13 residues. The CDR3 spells CASSTSFYNEQFF. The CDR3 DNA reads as TGTGCCAGCTCTACTAGCTTCTACAATGAGCAGTTCTTC.

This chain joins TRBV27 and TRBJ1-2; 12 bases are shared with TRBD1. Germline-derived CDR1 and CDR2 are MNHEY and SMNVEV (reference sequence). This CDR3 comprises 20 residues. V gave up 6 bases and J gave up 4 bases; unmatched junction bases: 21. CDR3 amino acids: CASSAPRSGTGGEGIYGYTF. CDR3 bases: TGTGCCAGCAGCGCCCCCCGGTCGGGGACAGGGGGCGAAGGGATCTATGGCTACACCTTC.

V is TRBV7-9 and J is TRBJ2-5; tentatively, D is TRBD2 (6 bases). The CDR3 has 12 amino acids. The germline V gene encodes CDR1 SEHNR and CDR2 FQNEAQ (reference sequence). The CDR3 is CAGGDALETQYF. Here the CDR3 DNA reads TGTGCGGGCGGGGATGCCTTAGAGACCCAGTACTTC.

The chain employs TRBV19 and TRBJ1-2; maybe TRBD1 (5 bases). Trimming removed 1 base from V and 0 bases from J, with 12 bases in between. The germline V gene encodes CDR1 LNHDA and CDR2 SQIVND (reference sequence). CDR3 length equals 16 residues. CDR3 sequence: CASSIGGRLSNYGYTF. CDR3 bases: TGTGCCAGTAGTATAGGGGGCCGACTTTCTAACTATGGCTACACCTTC.

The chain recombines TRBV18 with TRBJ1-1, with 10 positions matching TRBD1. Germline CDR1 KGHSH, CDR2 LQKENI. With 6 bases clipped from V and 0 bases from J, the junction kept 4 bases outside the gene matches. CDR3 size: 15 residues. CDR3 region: CASSGQGVLNTEAFF. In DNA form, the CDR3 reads TGTGCCAGCTCTGGACAGGGGGTGCTGAACACTGAAGCTTTCTTT. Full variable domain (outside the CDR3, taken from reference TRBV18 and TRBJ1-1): NAGVMQNPRHLVRRRGQEARLRCSPMKGHSHVYWYRQLPEEGLKFMVYLQKENIIDESGMPKERFSAEFPKEGPSILRIQQVVRGDSAAYFCASSGQGVLNTEAFFGQGTRLTVV.

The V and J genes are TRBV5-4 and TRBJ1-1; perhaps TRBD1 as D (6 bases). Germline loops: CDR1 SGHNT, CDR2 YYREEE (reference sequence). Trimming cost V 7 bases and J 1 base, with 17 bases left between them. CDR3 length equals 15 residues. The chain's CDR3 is CASATGGGRNTEAFF. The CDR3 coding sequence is TGTGCCAGCGCGACCGGAGGGGGAAGGAACACTGAAGCTTTCTTT.

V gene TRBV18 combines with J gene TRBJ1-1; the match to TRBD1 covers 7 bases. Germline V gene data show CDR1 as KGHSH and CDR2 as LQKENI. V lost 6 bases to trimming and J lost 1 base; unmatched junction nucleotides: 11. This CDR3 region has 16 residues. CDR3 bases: TGTGCCAGCTCCGCAGGGGCGACAGGGACGAACACTGAAGCTTTCTTT. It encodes CASSAGATGTNTEAFF.

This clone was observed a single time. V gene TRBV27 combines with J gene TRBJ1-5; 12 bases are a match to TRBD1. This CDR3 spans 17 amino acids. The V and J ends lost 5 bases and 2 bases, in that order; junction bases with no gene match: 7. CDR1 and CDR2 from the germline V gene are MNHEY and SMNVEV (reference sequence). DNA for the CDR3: TGTGCCAGCAGTACCTCCGGGACAGGGGGCGGCAATCAGCCCCAGCATTTT. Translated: CASSTSGTGGGNQPQHF.

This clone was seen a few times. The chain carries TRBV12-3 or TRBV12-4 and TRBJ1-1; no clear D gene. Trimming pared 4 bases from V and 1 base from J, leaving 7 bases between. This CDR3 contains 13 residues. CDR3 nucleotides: TGTGCCAGCAGTTCCCTACAGAACACTGAAGCTTTCTTT. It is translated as CASSSLQNTEAFF.